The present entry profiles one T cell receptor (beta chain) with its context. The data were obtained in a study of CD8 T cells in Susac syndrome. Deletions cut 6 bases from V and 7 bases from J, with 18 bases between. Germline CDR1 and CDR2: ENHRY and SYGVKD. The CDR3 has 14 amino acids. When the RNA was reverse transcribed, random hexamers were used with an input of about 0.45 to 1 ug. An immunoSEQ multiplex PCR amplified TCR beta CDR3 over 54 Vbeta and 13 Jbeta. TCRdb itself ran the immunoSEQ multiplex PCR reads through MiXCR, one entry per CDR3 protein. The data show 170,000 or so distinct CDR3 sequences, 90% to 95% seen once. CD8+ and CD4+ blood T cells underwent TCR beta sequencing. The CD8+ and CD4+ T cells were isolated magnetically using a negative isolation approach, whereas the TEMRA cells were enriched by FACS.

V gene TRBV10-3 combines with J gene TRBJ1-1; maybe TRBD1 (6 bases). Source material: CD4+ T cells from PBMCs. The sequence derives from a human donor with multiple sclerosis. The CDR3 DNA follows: TGTGCCATCAGGGAAGGACAGCAGGCGTTTGAAGCTTTCTTT. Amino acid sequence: CAIREGQQAFEAFF.